This T cell receptor (beta chain) is drawn from a study of OX40 agonist ivuxolimab in advanced cancers. Study context: Patients assigned to dose escalation were diagnosed with hepatocellular carcinoma, melanoma, renal cell or head and neck cancer.

Profiling relied on immunoSEQ multiplex PCR, and the TCRdb table lists in-frame clones only, not all of them. The sample lists tens of thousands of clones; about 90% were seen once. In this sample, this clone turned up once. Its specificity is unknown. Study-wide results and caveats: By week 6 at 0.1 to 3.0 mg/kg, blood CD4+ and CD8+ T cells had expanded clonally. Compared with CD4+, CD8+ T cells on average had more expanded clones.

CDR1 SGHRS and CDR2 YFSETQ come from the germline V gene. V shed 0 bases and J shed 12 bases, with 19 bases lying between them. CDR3 size: 16 residues. The study sampled blood at baseline, cycle 4 day 1, and cycle 7 day 1. This specimen consisted of CD4+ or CD8+ T cells sorted from blood, obtained in a trial of the OX40 agonist ivuxolimab. This TCR was sampled from an adult with an advanced solid tumor such as melanoma, head and neck, liver or kidney cancer. This sequence joins TRBV5-1 and TRBJ2-6; tentative D call: TRBD1 (6 bases). CDR3 nucleotides: TGCGCCAGCAGCTTGGCCTCAGGGGCCCCCCCCCGCGTCCTGACTTTC. Protein: CASSLASGAPPRVLTF. Filled out from reference TRBV5-1 and TRBJ2-6, the complete variable domain reads KAGVTQTPRYLIKTRGQQVTLSCSPISGHRSVSWYQQTPGQGLQFLFEYFSETQRNKGNFPGRFSGRQFSNSRSEMNVSTLELGDSALYLCASSLASGAPPRVLTFGAGSRLTVL.